The 10 T cell receptor beta chains listed next were all sequenced from one sample in a study of T cell repertoires in cytomegalovirus infection. TCRdb passed the reads through MiXCR, listing each CDR3 protein once. In the table there are some 920,000 distinct CDR3 sequences, approximately 31% of which are singletons. These receptors have no known antigen. The starting material was cultured CD8+ T cells from PBMCs, obtained from culture after CMV antigen stimulation. These receptors were taken from a human donor in good health (CMV status not recorded). Some clones in this sample may be carry-over from other donors' samples.

The J gene is TRBJ2-5, the V gene TRBV6-8; TRBD1 is a possible D gene (6 bases). Germline lookup yields CDR1 MNHGY and CDR2 SAAAGT. Deletions cut 4 bases from V and 2 bases from J, with 14 bases between. This CDR3 has 15 residues. The CDR3 here is CASSLIRDNQETQYF. DNA of the CDR3: TGTGCCAGCAGTTTGATTAGGGACAATCAAGAGACCCAGTACTTC.

As concerns this clonotype: The junction departs from germline at one end; a sequencing error may be responsible. This chain joins TRBV7-9 and TRBJ2-5; TRBD1 agrees at 7 bases. The CDR3 has 15 amino acids. Germline assignment: CDR1 SEHNR and CDR2 FQNEAQ (reference sequence). The CDR3 region has the DNA TGTGCCGGCAGCCGGCGACAGGGAATCAAAGAGACCCAGTACTTC. This gives the protein CAGSRRQGIKETQYF.

V and J are TRBV12-3 or TRBV12-4 and TRBJ2-1, with TRBD1 matching 9 bases. The CDR3 is 14 residues long. J lost 8 bases, V lost 6 bases, and 8 bases had no gene match. The CDR3 region has the DNA TGTGCCAGCAGCAGGACAGGGGTCGAGCATGAGCAGTTCTTC. Protein sequence: CASSRTGVEHEQFF.

DNA of the CDR3: TGTGCCAGCAGCGTGACAGTCCACGAGCAGTACTTC. This gives the protein CASSVTVHEQYF. This chain joins TRBV12-3 or TRBV12-4 and TRBJ2-7; weak D call: TRBD1 (5 bases). V lost 6 bases to trimming and J lost 5 bases, with 11 bases between them. The CDR3 consists of 12 residues.

This clonotype showed up many times. The genes are TRBV7-8 and TRBJ1-4; 8 bases match TRBD1. Germline CDR1 is SGHVS and CDR2 is FQNEAQ. The CDR3 is 15 amino acids. The V and J ends lost 4 bases and 6 bases, in that order; junction bases with no gene match: 7. The CDR3 protein is CASSSHRGWDEKLFF. The CDR3 DNA is TGTGCCAGCAGCTCTCACAGGGGGTGGGATGAAAAACTGTTTTTT.

The chain combines TRBV7-6 with TRBJ2-1; no clear D. The germline gives CDR1 SGHVS, CDR2 FNYEAQ. Trimming removed 3 bases at V and 7 bases at J, with 13 bases between. The CDR3 loop spans 14 amino acids. In nucleotides, the CDR3 is TGTGCCAGCAGCTTCAGTACGCAAGGGAATGAGCAGTTCTTC. Its translation: CASSFSTQGNEQFF.

The CDR3 region has the DNA TGTGCCAGCAGTGAAAAATTAGCGGGTGGGTCGCATTTT. This sequence encodes CASSEKLAGGSHF. V and J are TRBV6-1 and TRBJ1-5, with D hard to call. This CDR3 contains 13 residues. V was cut by 2 bases and J by 15 bases, with 17 bases left in between. From germline, CDR1 is MNHNS and CDR2 SASEGT.

The genes are TRBV25-1 and TRBJ1-5; D remains ambiguous. Per germline, CDR1 MGHDK and CDR2 SYGVNS. V lost 6 bases and J 5 bases, leaving 11 bases between the germline ends. This CDR3 is built from 13 residues. CDR3 nucleotides: TGTGCCAGCAGCGAGTCGGTTTATCAGCCCCAGCATTTT. It translates to CASSESVYQPQHF.

On this clonotype: With a much larger clone just one base away, this may be a read error. This chain uses TRBV7-9 with TRBJ2-3, with D perhaps assigned TRBD1 or TRBD2 (6 bases each). Per germline, CDR1 SEHNR and CDR2 FQNEAQ (reference sequence). V lost 6 bases and J lost 2, with 18 bases in between. This CDR3 is built from 16 residues. The CDR3 bases are TGTGCCAGCAGGGAACAGGGAGGCGTTCACACAGATACGCAGTATTTT. Translated, it gives CASREQGGVHTDTQYF. Filled out from reference TRBV7-9 and TRBJ2-3, the complete variable domain reads DTGVSQNPRHKITKRGQNVTFRCDPISEHNRLYWYRQTLGQGPEFLTYFQNEAQLEKSRLLSDRFSAERPKGSFSTLEIQRTEQGDSAMYLCASREQGGVHTDTQYFGPGTRLTVL.

The chain is built from TRBV9 and TRBJ1-2; D is unresolved. The V and J ends lost 3 bases and 8 bases respectively, with 8 bases between them. The CDR3 length is 11 residues. CDR1 and CDR2 from the germline V gene are SGDLS and YYNGEE. The CDR3 coding sequence is TGTGCCAGCAGCGAACAGAGGGGCTACACCTTC. It codes for CASSEQRGYTF.